The T cell receptor (beta chain) under discussion was sequenced for a study of graft-versus-host responses after intestinal transplantation. Study-wide results and caveats: There was an association between peak levels of circulating GvH clones and early post-transplant HvG declines. GvH clones were found in recipient marrow; some appeared first in ileum or blood.

Sequenced by immunoSEQ multiplex PCR; TCRdb stores in-frame clones only, minus some. The sample lists about 85,000 clones, around 93% occurring once. In regard to this clone: Its antigen remains unidentified.

This TCR came from a human donor who was the organ donor for an intestinal transplant. The source material was unstimulated CD8+ T cells sorted from spleen or lymph node cells, sampled before transplant.

CDR3 sequence: CASSFSGIKYEQYF. The CDR3 coding sequence is TGTGCCAGCAGTTTCTCGGGAATCAAATACGAGCAGTACTTC. The rearrangement joins TRBV27 to TRBJ2-7; tentatively, D is TRBD2 (5 bases). The germline gives CDR1 MNHEY, CDR2 SMNVEV (reference sequence). Trimming left V 3 bases short and J 4 bases short, with 13 bases between. The CDR3 is 14 residues long.